This T cell receptor beta chain comes out of a study of Ad26.COV2.S vaccination and SARS-CoV-2 variants. TCRdb keeps only in-frame clones here, not all; method: immunoSEQ multiplex PCR. This table holds under 150,000 clones, 86% found once. This CDR3 region has 15 residues. Germline assignment: CDR1 SGDLS and CDR2 YYNGEE. The V gene lost 0 bases and the J gene lost 6 bases, with 12 bases spanning the gap. The sample was peripheral blood, taken after recovery from COVID-19. The chain is built from TRBV9 and TRBJ2-2, with D unclear. This receptor was identified in a human donor who had recovered from COVID-19. CDR3 DNA: TGTGCCAGCAGCGTAGTCAAACGTGGAGCCGGGGAGCTGTTTTTT. Encoded protein: CASSVVKRGAGELFF.